This paragraph reports one T cell receptor (beta chain). Antigen unknown. TCR beta was sequenced from blood CD8+ and CD4+ T cells. FACS was used to enrich TEMRA cells, whereas the CD8+ and CD4+ T cells were obtained by negative isolation. The CDR3 extends over 14 amino acids. V dropped 0 bases and J dropped 5 bases, with 5 bases sitting between them. The germline V gene encodes CDR1 MNHEY and CDR2 SVGAGI. RNA amounts of 0.5 to 1 ug underwent reverse transcription with random hexamers. The immunoSEQ assay covered 54 Vbeta and 13 Jbeta segments for CDR3. TCRdb reprocessed the immunoSEQ multiplex PCR reads via MiXCR and lists one record per CDR3 protein. The table records 150,000 to 200,000 distinct CDR3 sequences, about 94% of them present only once. The record originates from a study of CD8 T cells in Susac syndrome. Findings and caveats of the study: As acknowledged by the study, its TCR sequencing and HLA analysis included a relatively small number of individuals.

The receptor's source is a human donor in good health. The rearrangement joins TRBV6-5 to TRBJ1-6; D is unresolved. Specimen: CD4+ T cells from PBMCs. The chain's CDR3 is CASSYSRDNSPLHF. CDR3 coding DNA: TGTGCCAGCAGTTACTCCCGGGATAATTCACCCCTCCACTTT.